The 10 T cell receptor beta chains below were found in one sample sequenced in a study of Graves' ophthalmopathy and Graves' hyperthyroidism. Amplification targeted the TCR beta CDR3 regions, with RNA transcripts as the source material. After a first-round RT-PCR with HTBI primers, a second-round multiplex PCR was run. From the multiplex PCR reads, TCRdb called clonotypes with MiXCR, one entry per CDR3 protein. The data contain under 350,000 distinct CDR3 sequences, 17% of them singletons. Source material: peripheral blood. These receptors were obtained from an adult man with Graves' ophthalmopathy.

This clonotype occurred many times. The genes are TRBV11-2 and TRBJ2-7, with 7 bases matching TRBD1. The CDR3 is made up of 13 amino acids. The V gene's germline CDR1 is SGHAT and CDR2 FQNNGV. V was clipped by 5 bases and J by 5 bases; unmatched bases: 6. The CDR3: CASSTDRVNEQYF. The DNA for the CDR3 is TGTGCCAGCAGCACCGACAGGGTCAACGAGCAGTACTTC.

This clonotype was counted many times. The gene calls are TRBV7-2 and TRBJ2-4, with 8 bases that match TRBD1. The germline gives CDR1 SGHTA, CDR2 FQGNSA. CDR3 length: 14 residues. J lost 4 bases, V lost 4 bases, and 3 bases had no gene match. CDR3 loop: CASSSRQGKNIQYF. The CDR3 DNA is TGTGCCAGCAGCTCCAGACAGGGGAAAAACATTCAGTACTTC. Using reference TRBV7-2 and TRBJ2-4 for the parts outside the CDR3, the full variable domain is GAGVSQSPSNKVTEKGKDVELRCDPISGHTALYWYRQSLGQGLEFLIYFQGNSAPDKSGLPSDRFSAERTGGSVSTLTIQRTQQEDSAVYLCASSSRQGKNIQYFGAGTRLSVL.

This clonotype has a handful of counts. In this CDR3 the conserved last residue, phenylalanine or tryptophan, is missing, so a read error is likely. V is TRBV2 and J is TRBJ1-1, with 9 bases matching TRBD1. The ends lost 1 base at V and 7 bases at J; junction bases unmatched: 7. This CDR3 spans 15 amino acids. Germline loops: CDR1 SNHLY, CDR2 FYNNEI. The CDR3 DNA sequence: TGTGCCAGCAGTGAAGTCCAACCGGGACAGGGTGAAGCTTTCCTT. Encoded protein: CASSEVQPGQGEAFL.

This clonotype is a singleton in its sample. Sequence at one end of the junction differs from germline and may be a read error. CDR3 nucleotides: TGTGCCGGCTCACCCCGGGACAGGGGCTACGAGCAGTACTTC. It encodes CAGSPRDRGYEQYF. V gene TRBV18 combines with J gene TRBJ2-7, with TRBD1 matching 10 bases. The CDR3 runs 14 residues. Germline-derived CDR1 and CDR2 are KGHSH and LQKENI.

This clonotype was counted ten times or more. The chain carries TRBV7-3 and TRBJ2-6, with 8 bases that match TRBD1. J was trimmed by 2 bases and V by 5 bases; bases with no gene match: 5. The CDR3 length is 16 residues. Per the germline V gene, CDR1 is SGHTA and CDR2 is FQGTGA. The CDR3 DNA follows: TGTGCCAGCAGCATGAAGACAGGGGCTGGGGCCAACGTCCTGACTTTC. It translates to CASSMKTGAGANVLTF.

This clonotype was seen many times. V usage is TRBV5-1 and J usage is TRBJ2-7; D may match TRBD1 or TRBD2 (5 bases each). This CDR3 comprises 16 residues. V was cut by 4 bases and J by 3 bases, with 20 bases left in between. Germline loops: CDR1 SGHRS, CDR2 YFSETQ. DNA of the CDR3: TGCGCCAGCAGCCCCTCGGGACCTTATTCCGGCTACGAGCAGTACTTC. This gives the protein CASSPSGPYSGYEQYF.

This sequence joins TRBV6-1 and TRBJ1-3; TRBD1 might be the D (5 bases). V lost 5 bases, J lost 0 bases, and 11 bases lay in between. CDR3 length equals 15 residues. In germline, CDR1 is MNHNS, CDR2 SASEGT. In DNA form, the CDR3 reads TGTGCCAGCAGTAGGGACCTAAACTCTGGAAACACCATATATTTT. Its translation is CASSRDLNSGNTIYF.

This clonotype was observed at least ten times. J is TRBJ2-2 and V is TRBV7-6, with 13 bases identical to TRBD2. Germline V gives CDR1 SGHVS, CDR2 FNYEAQ. The CDR3 runs to 18 residues. J lost 7 bases, V lost 1 base, and 9 bases had no gene match. The CDR3 loop is CASSLVLAGGPENGELFF. DNA for the CDR3: TGTGCCAGCAGCTTAGTACTAGCGGGAGGGCCGGAGAACGGGGAGCTGTTTTTT.

This clonotype was recorded at least ten times. It may be a read error: a sequence one base away is much more abundant. This rearrangement joins TRBV11-1 to TRBJ1-1; unclear D gene. The CDR3 consists of 17 residues. The germline CDR1 and CDR2 sequences are SGHAT and FQDESV (reference sequence). CDR3 loop: CASGLSPESLMNTEAFF. The CDR3 nucleotides read TGTGCCAGCGGCTTATCTCCGGAGTCCCTCATGAACACTGAAGCTTTCTTT.

The genes are TRBV20-1 and TRBJ2-7, with D perhaps TRBD1 or TRBD2 (5 bases each). The V gene's germline CDR1 is DFQATT and CDR2 SNEGSKA (reference sequence). The CDR3 covers 13 residues. The V and J ends lost 3 bases and 3 bases respectively, with 12 bases between them. The CDR3 coding sequence is TGCAGTGCTAGGGGGACGAAGGACTACGAGCAGTACTTC. It specifies CSARGTKDYEQYF.